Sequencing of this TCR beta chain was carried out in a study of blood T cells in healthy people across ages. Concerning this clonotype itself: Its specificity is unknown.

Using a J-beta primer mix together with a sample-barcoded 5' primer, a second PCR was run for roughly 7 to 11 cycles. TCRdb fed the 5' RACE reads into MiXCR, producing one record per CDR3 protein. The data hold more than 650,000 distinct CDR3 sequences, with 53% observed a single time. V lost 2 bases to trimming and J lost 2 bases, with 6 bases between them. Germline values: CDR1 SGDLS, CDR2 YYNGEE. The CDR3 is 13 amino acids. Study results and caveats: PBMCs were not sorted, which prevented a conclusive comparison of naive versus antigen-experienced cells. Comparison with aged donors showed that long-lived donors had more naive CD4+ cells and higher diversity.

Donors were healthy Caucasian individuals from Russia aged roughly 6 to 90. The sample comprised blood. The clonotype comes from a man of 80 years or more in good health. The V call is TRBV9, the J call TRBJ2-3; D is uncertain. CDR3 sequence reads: CASSVSLTDTQYF. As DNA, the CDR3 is TGTGCCAGCAGCGTGTCCCTCACAGATACGCAGTATTTT.